The sequence of this TCR beta chain was determined in a study of cytomegalovirus exposure and HLA in healthy donors. Regarding this clone: Its antigen is unknown. The junction does not match germline at one end; this may be a read error.

Points from the study as a whole: It was approximately 160 TCR beta chains that were listed as cytomegalovirus-associated.

Germline V lookup: CDR1 MNHNS, CDR2 SASEGT. The CDR3 totals 13 residues. The PCR made use of 60 Vbeta and 13 Jbeta primers. Method: immunoSEQ multiplex PCR; TCRdb's copy keeps in-frame clones and lacks some. The sample records over 200,000 clones, 70% to 80% being singletons. The sequenced material came from PBMCs. The TCR comes from a woman aged 25-40 years in good health and CMV-seronegative. The chain uses TRBV6-1 and TRBJ2-2; tentative D call: TRBD2 (5 bases). Here the CDR3 DNA reads TGTGCCATCAGTGGGGAGCCAGGCGGGGAGCTGTTTTTT. Translated, it gives CAISGEPGGELFF.